This T cell receptor beta chain was documented in a study of blood T cell repertoires in COVID-19. Study in general: In each case, the material was cDNA or gDNA derived from T cells, B-cell-depleted T cells, or PBMCs.

The CDR3 totals 13 residues. Germline V CDR1 and CDR2: SGHAT, FQNNGV. V gave up 5 bases and J gave up 3 bases, with 9 bases separating them. Assay used: immunoSEQ multiplex PCR; TCRdb lists only in-frame clones, some missing. The sample contains approximately 99,000 clones, over 80% of which appear only once. Specimen: peripheral blood. The origin of this receptor is a woman in her 70s with acute or convalescent COVID-19. V and J are TRBV11-2 and TRBJ2-3; D gene ambiguous. Written as DNA, the CDR3 is TGTGCCAGCAGCGGAGAAATAACAGATACGCAGTATTTT. Its protein product is CASSGEITDTQYF.